Listed here are 23 T cell receptor beta chains from one sample, sequenced in a study of cytomegalovirus exposure and HLA in healthy donors. 60 Vbeta and 13 Jbeta primers were used in PCR. Some clones are missing from TCRdb's copy, which holds only in-frame ones; the method was immunoSEQ multiplex PCR. This sample contains 55,000 to 85,000 clones. The sample taken for sequencing was PBMCs. The origin of the receptors is a female donor in good health and CMV-seropositive.

This sequence joins TRBV27 and TRBJ2-7, with D uncertain. The CDR3 contains 12 residues. Trimming removed 5 bases from V and 2 bases from J, with 7 bases in between. CDR1 is MNHEY and CDR2 is SMNVEV in the germline V gene (reference sequence). CDR3 in amino acids: CASSTTAYEQYF. CDR3 bases: TGTGCCAGCAGTACTACCGCCTACGAGCAGTACTTC.

V usage is TRBV7-3 and J usage is TRBJ2-5; 8 nucleotides line up with TRBD2. The CDR3 extends over 15 amino acids. Losses at the gene ends were 2 bases for V and 5 bases for J; bases not matched to a gene: 7. Germline V lookup: CDR1 SGHTA, CDR2 FQGTGA. Here the CDR3 reads CASSLGAGDGETQYF. CDR3 nucleotides: TGTGCCAGCAGCTTAGGAGCGGGAGACGGGGAGACCCAGTACTTC.

The CDR3 nucleotides read TGTGCCAGCCCCGGAGGGGCGTACGAGCAGTACTTC. Translating it yields CASPGGAYEQYF. The J gene is TRBJ2-7, the V gene TRBV5-8; tentative D call: TRBD2 (6 bases). Trimming took off 7 bases at V and 4 bases at J, with 12 bases between the two ends. Germline loops: CDR1 SGHTS, CDR2 YDEGEE. The CDR3 covers 12 residues.

The CDR3 loop is CSVEDPGGQGNTEAFF. In nucleotides, the CDR3 is TGCAGCGTTGAAGATCCGGGTGGGCAGGGGAACACTGAAGCTTTCTTT. The chain is built from TRBV29-1 and TRBJ1-1; perhaps TRBD1 as D (5 bases). V was trimmed by 0 bases and J by 1 base, leaving 15 bases between them. Germline lookup yields CDR1 SQVTM and CDR2 ANQGSEA. The CDR3 covers 16 residues.

The chain joins TRBV6-1 to TRBJ1-2, with 10 bases lining up with TRBD1. Germline V lookup: CDR1 MNHNS, CDR2 SASEGT. CDR3 length equals 11 residues. Trimming cost V 9 bases and J 7 bases; bases outside gene matches: 2. DNA of the CDR3: TGTGCCAGAAGGACAGGGGGTGGCTACACCTTC. It encodes CARRTGGGYTF.

J is TRBJ2-1 and V is TRBV9; tentatively, D is TRBD2 (6 bases). Trimming stripped 0 bases from V and 5 bases from J, with 15 bases between. The germline CDR1 and CDR2 sequences are SGDLS and YYNGEE. The length of the CDR3 is 16 residues. CDR3 sequence reads: CASSVARDLYHNEQFF. CDR3 nucleotide sequence: TGTGCCAGCAGCGTAGCTCGGGACTTATACCACAATGAGCAGTTCTTC.

The chain joins TRBV19 to TRBJ1-1; weak D call: TRBD1 (6 bases). CDR3 length: 14 residues. V was shortened by 4 bases and J by 5 bases, with 14 bases between the two germline ends. The germline CDR1 and CDR2 sequences are LNHDA and SQIVND (reference sequence). The chain's CDR3 is CASSTQTGTTEAFF. The DNA of the CDR3 is TGTGCCAGTAGTACCCAGACAGGTACTACTGAAGCTTTCTTT. The full variable domain, completed using reference TRBV19 and TRBJ1-1, is DGGITQSPKYLFRKEGQNVTLSCEQNLNHDAMYWYRQDPGQGLRLIYYSQIVNDFQKGDIAEGYSVSREKKESFPLTVTSAQKNPTAFYLCASSTQTGTTEAFFGQGTRLTVV.

The chain couples TRBV6-6 to TRBJ2-3; maybe TRBD2 (5 bases). CDR1 is MNHNY, CDR2 SVGAGI, per germline (reference sequence). This CDR3 region has 16 residues. V lost 6 bases to trimming and J lost 5 bases, with 21 bases between them. CDR3 in amino acids: CASSHTRDIDGDTQYF. CDR3 nucleotide sequence: TGTGCCAGCAGCCATACTCGGGATATAGATGGAGATACGCAGTATTTT.

The chain employs TRBV7-9 and TRBJ2-5; 9 bases fit TRBD1. Germline values: CDR1 SEHNR, CDR2 FQNEAQ (reference sequence). The V segment lost 4 bases and the J segment 5 bases; nucleotides outside the gene matches: 5. This CDR3 comprises 14 residues. The CDR3 reads CASSSTGGYETQYF. CDR3 coding DNA: TGTGCCAGCAGCTCAACAGGGGGCTACGAGACCCAGTACTTC.

The chain recombines TRBV15 with TRBJ2-2; D possibly corresponds to TRBD1 (6 bases). Germline V CDR1 and CDR2: LNHNV, YYDKDF (reference sequence). There are 15 residues in the CDR3. V gave up 0 bases and J gave up 3 bases, with 8 bases separating them. CDR3 sequence: CATSRDRGYTGELFF. In nucleotides, the CDR3 is TGTGCCACCAGCAGAGACAGGGGTTACACCGGGGAGCTGTTTTTT.

This chain joins TRBV6-1 and TRBJ1-5; D unresolved. V was clipped by 3 bases and J by 0 bases, with 6 bases between them. The germline gives CDR1 MNHNS, CDR2 SASEGT. This CDR3 has 14 residues. The CDR3, as DNA: TGTGCCAGCAGTGACCAGAATAGCAATCAGCCCCAGCATTTT. This translates into CASSDQNSNQPQHF.

V usage is TRBV30 and J usage is TRBJ1-5, with D possibly being TRBD1 (5 bases). The CDR3 consists of 15 residues. The V end lost 0 bases, the J end lost 2 bases, and 11 bases lay between the germline ends. Germline V gene lookup returns CDR1 GTSNPN and CDR2 SVGIG (reference sequence). The CDR3 spells CAWSVRGFGNQPQHF. CDR3 DNA sequence: TGTGCCTGGAGTGTACGGGGGTTCGGCAATCAGCCCCAGCATTTT.

The chain links TRBV5-1 to TRBJ1-3; no clear D. This CDR3 is 15 amino acids long. Trimming took off 0 bases at V and 1 base at J, with 8 bases between the two ends. CDR1 is SGHRS, CDR2 YFSETQ, per germline. The CDR3 DNA reads as TGCGCCAGCAGCTTGGCCACAGAATCTGGAAACACCATATATTTT. It specifies CASSLATESGNTIYF.

The genes are TRBV5-1 and TRBJ2-7, with TRBD1 matching over 9 bases. The CDR3 has 16 residues. The V gene end was trimmed by 4 bases and the J gene end by 2 bases; junction bases not matched to a gene: 10. Germline V gene sequence: CDR1 SGHRS, CDR2 YFSETQ. The CDR3 DNA sequence: TGCGCCAGCAGCGGGACAGGGACCCTGGTTGCCTACGAGCAGTACTTC. Its translation: CASSGTGTLVAYEQYF.

The chain combines TRBV18 with TRBJ2-7; D is possibly TRBD2 (5 bases). From germline, CDR1 is KGHSH and CDR2 LQKENI. V gave up 0 bases and J gave up 7 bases, with 10 bases separating them. The CDR3 is 13 amino acids. The CDR3: CASSPPGSGEQYF. The CDR3 DNA reads TGTGCCAGCTCACCACCGGGCTCGGGGGAGCAGTACTTC.

The chain is built from TRBV30 and TRBJ2-7, with unresolved D. The CDR3 is 14 residues long. V was clipped by 2 bases and J by 0 bases, with 11 bases between them. CDR1 is GTSNPN, CDR2 SVGIG, per germline (reference sequence). The CDR3 sequence is CAWSRPPSSYEQYF. CDR3 in DNA: TGTGCCTGGAGTCGCCCACCCAGCTCCTACGAGCAGTACTTC. Supplemented by reference TRBV30 and TRBJ2-7, the full variable domain reads SQTIHQWPATLVQPVGSPLSLECTVEGTSNPNLYWYRQAAGRGLQLLFYSVGIGQISSEVPQNLSASRPQDRQFILSSKKLLLSDSGFYLCAWSRPPSSYEQYFGPGTRLTVT.

The V call is TRBV4-3, the J call TRBJ1-3; no definite D call. Trimming pared 4 bases from V and 0 bases from J, leaving 16 bases between. CDR3 length equals 17 residues. The V gene's germline CDR1 is LGHNA and CDR2 YSLEER. This CDR3 reads CASSPYLGESSGNTIYF. CDR3 bases: TGCGCCAGCAGCCCCTACCTGGGCGAGAGCTCTGGAAACACCATATATTTT.

The chain links TRBV5-1 to TRBJ2-5; 7 bases are a match to TRBD1. Trimming at V came to 6 bases and at J to 4 bases, leaving 9 bases not matched to a gene. Per germline, CDR1 SGHRS and CDR2 YFSETQ. This CDR3 has 14 amino acids. The CDR3 protein is CASKLATGLETQYF. The CDR3 DNA reads as TGCGCCAGCAAACTTGCGACAGGGCTAGAGACCCAGTACTTC.

The CDR3 DNA reads as TGTGCCAGCAGCCGAGCGGGAGGGCCGTACTACGAGCAGTACTTC. It is translated as CASSRAGGPYYEQYF. The rearrangement joins TRBV7-2 to TRBJ2-7, with 10 positions matching TRBD2. Germline loops: CDR1 SGHTA, CDR2 FQGNSA. The junction had 7 bases not matched to a gene; V was cut back by 5 bases and J by 3 bases. This CDR3 has 15 amino acids.

J is TRBJ2-1 and V is TRBV6-1, with D possibly TRBD2 on 6 matching bases. CDR3 length: 15 amino acids. From germline, CDR1 is MNHNS and CDR2 SASEGT. V was shortened by 2 bases and J by 5 bases, with 13 bases between the two germline ends. The CDR3 spells CASSERGGNDNEQFF. The CDR3 nucleotides read TGTGCCAGCAGTGAACGGGGCGGGAACGACAATGAGCAGTTCTTC.

The CDR3 nucleotides read TGCAGTGCGGACAGGGGAGAGACCCAGTACTTC. Amino acids: CSADRGETQYF. The chain has TRBV20-1 and TRBJ2-5, with 9 nucleotides matching TRBD1. Looked up from germline, CDR1 is DFQATT and CDR2 is SNEGSKA (reference sequence). V shed 6 bases, J shed 4 bases, and the junction held 0 bases outside the gene matches. CDR3 length: 11 amino acids.

The chain couples TRBV28 to TRBJ1-2; no clear D gene. V lost 3 bases and J lost 8, with 10 bases in between. Germline assignment: CDR1 MDHEN and CDR2 SYDVKM. This CDR3 is built from 12 residues. The CDR3 protein is CASSFRLRGYTF. The CDR3 DNA sequence: TGTGCCAGCAGTTTCAGGTTACGGGGCTACACCTTC.

The J gene is TRBJ1-1, the V gene TRBV11-3; D ambiguous. Germline V gene data show CDR1 as SGHNT and CDR2 as YENEEA. V was cut by 4 bases and J by 0 bases, with 6 bases left in between. The CDR3 covers 13 residues. The DNA for the CDR3 is TGTGCCAGCAGCTCTTACATGAACACTGAAGCTTTCTTT. This translates into CASSSYMNTEAFF.